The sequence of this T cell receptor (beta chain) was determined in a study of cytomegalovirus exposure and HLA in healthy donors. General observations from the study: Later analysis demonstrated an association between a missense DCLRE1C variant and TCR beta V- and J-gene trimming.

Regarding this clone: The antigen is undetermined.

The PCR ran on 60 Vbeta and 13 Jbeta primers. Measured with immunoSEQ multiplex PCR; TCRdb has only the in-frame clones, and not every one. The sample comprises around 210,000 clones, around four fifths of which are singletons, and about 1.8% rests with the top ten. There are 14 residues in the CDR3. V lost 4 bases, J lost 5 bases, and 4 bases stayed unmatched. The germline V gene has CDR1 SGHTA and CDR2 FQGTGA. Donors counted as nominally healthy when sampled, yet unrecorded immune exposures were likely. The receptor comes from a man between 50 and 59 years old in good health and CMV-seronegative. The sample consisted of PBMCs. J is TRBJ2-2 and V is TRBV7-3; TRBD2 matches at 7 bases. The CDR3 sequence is CASSWTRQTGELFF. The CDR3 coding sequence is TGTGCCAGCAGCTGGACTAGACAAACCGGGGAGCTGTTTTTT.